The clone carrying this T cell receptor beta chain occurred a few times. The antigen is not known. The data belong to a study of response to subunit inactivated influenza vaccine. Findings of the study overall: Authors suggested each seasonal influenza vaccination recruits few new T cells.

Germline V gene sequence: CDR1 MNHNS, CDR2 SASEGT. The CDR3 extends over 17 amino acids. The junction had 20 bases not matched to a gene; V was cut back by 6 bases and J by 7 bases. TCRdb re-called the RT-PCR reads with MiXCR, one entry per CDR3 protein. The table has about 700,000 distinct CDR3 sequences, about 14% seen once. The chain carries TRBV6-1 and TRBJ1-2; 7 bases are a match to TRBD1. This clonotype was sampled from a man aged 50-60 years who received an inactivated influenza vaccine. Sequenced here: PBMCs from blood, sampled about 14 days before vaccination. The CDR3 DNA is TGTGCCAGCAGCGCAGGGACAGCCCCCGTTAAGGACGGTGGCTACACCTTC. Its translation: CASSAGTAPVKDGGYTF.